The clone carrying this T cell receptor beta chain was observed a handful of times. The sample comes from a study of T-cell memory formation after mild COVID-19. TCRdb re-analysed the 5' RACE reads in MiXCR, keeping a single row per CDR3 protein. The table has fewer than 300,000 distinct CDR3 sequences, over 15% seen once; the top ten hold under 25%. The material sequenced was PBMCs or a T cell subset sorted from them (not recorded which). The source is a man younger than 35 who had mild COVID-19 (a few samples of this study predate the infection). Cell type and time point are not known.

CDR3 nucleotides: TGCAGTGCTAGAGATGGGACAGGCACAGATACGCAGTATTTT. Translating gives CSARDGTGTDTQYF. This chain connects TRBV20-1 to TRBJ2-3, with TRBD1 identical over 7 bases. Per the germline V gene, CDR1 is DFQATT and CDR2 is SNEGSKA (reference sequence). The CDR3 has 14 residues. After removal of 0 bases from V and 1 base from J, the junction contained 1 base not matched to a gene.